This T cell receptor (beta chain) was obtained from a study of T cells after yellow fever vaccination. The CDR3 extends over 14 amino acids. CDR1 and CDR2 (germline): KGHDR, SFDVKD. As to this clonotype: The junction departs from the called germline gene at one end, perhaps through a read error.

TCR cDNA was made by 5'RACE template switching, adding a universal primer site and UMIs. TCRdb called the 5' RACE reads again in MiXCR, with one record for every CDR3 protein. The table shows 250,000 to 350,000 distinct CDR3 sequences, with around 7% occurring only once. The sample was PBMCs, taken about 49 days after the first yellow fever vaccination. The chain combines TRBV24-1 with TRBJ2-2; no clear D gene. The TCR was taken from a man aged 18 to 29 who received the YFV17D yellow fever vaccine. The CDR3 region has the DNA TGTGCCACCAAGTCCTCTTACGTCACCGTGGAGCTGTTTTTT. It codes for CATKSSYVTVELFF.